These 18 T cell receptor beta chains were sequenced from one sample in a study of T-cell reconstitution after alpha-beta-depleted transplantation in children listed by TCRdb under 2016. Explained via the paper, the treatment or condition label denotes: allogeneic hematopoietic cell transplantation with graft depleted of TCRalphabeta T cells and CD19 B cells. Libraries were prepared through PCR. TCRdb records Illumina HiSeq 2500 as the sequencer. To normalize quantification of the TCRbeta repertoire, the TCR libraries were built with molecular barcoding that relied on unique molecular identifiers. TCRdb reprocessed the public reads (quality trimming at Q25 with fastp, clone calling with MiXCR) and kept in-frame beta chains. One record per CDR3 amino acid sequence lists the most common genes and DNA. The sample yields approximately 170,000 distinct CDR3 sequences; around 10% were counted once. The ten largest clones capture 13% of the sample.

The sample in question was PBMCs, obtained before TCRalphabeta/CD19-depleted stem cell transplant. These TCRs come from a boy aged 2 to 10 with acute myeloid leukemia, due to receive a stem cell transplant.

This clonotype was found many times. The gene calls are TRBV2 and TRBJ2-5, with D perhaps being TRBD1 or TRBD2 (5 bases each). The CDR3 is made up of 13 amino acids. Germline-derived CDR1 and CDR2 are SNHLY and FYNNEI. Trimming shortened V by 4 bases and J by 4 bases, and 10 bases separated the two germline ends. CDR3 sequence (DNA): TGTGCCAGCAGTGGGGGTGGGGGAGAGACCCAGTACTTC. Amino acids: CASSGGGGETQYF.

This clonotype has ten or more counts. The CDR3 sequence is CASSPLGLAGNNEQFF. CDR3 nucleotides: TGTGCCAGCAGCCCGTTAGGACTAGCGGGCAACAATGAGCAGTTCTTC. The J gene is TRBJ2-1, the V gene TRBV3-1, with TRBD2 matching over 11 bases. The germline V gene has CDR1 LGHDT and CDR2 YNNKEL (reference sequence). Trimming removed 4 bases from V and 5 bases from J; junction bases left unmatched: 7. The CDR3 spans 16 residues.

Note on this clonotype: This may be a read error: a much more frequent sequence differs by one nucleotide. The rearrangement joins TRBV13 to TRBJ1-1, with no clear D. The V gene lost 5 bases and the J gene lost 1 base, with 8 bases spanning the gap. The CDR3 loop spans 13 amino acids. Germline-derived CDR1 and CDR2 are PRHDT and FYEKMQ (reference sequence). CDR3 coding DNA: TGTGCCAGCAGCCTTGTGTCGAACACTGAAGCTTTCTTT. Encoded protein: CASSLVSNTEAFF.

This clonotype was recorded at least ten times. This chain connects TRBV20-1 to TRBJ2-5; tentatively, D is TRBD2 (5 bases). Germline V gene sequence: CDR1 DFQATT, CDR2 SNEGSKA (reference sequence). The ends were cut back, 5 bases at V and 1 base at J, with 14 bases in the middle. The CDR3 loop spans 14 amino acids. The CDR3 spells CSAPRGGVQETQYF. Here the CDR3 DNA reads TGCAGTGCTCCCCGCGGAGGAGTCCAAGAGACCCAGTACTTC.

With respect to this clonotype: A clone one base away is much larger, so this may be a read error. It is unclear where the CDR3 begins or ends on the DNA, so no DNA is shown, and the CDR3 is as TCRdb lists it. The gene calls are TRBV7-2 and TRBJ1-2; the table gives TRBD1 as D, unverified against the DNA. The CDR3 totals 17 residues, both ends included. The germline gives CDR1 SGHTA, CDR2 FQGNSA. CDR3 amino acids: CASSLMVGGGTRYGDTF.

This clonotype was detected many times. CDR3 in amino acids: CSVTGPGTYEQYV. In DNA, the CDR3 is TGCAGTGTTACAGGGCCGGGGACCTACGAGCAGTACGTC. This chain links TRBV20-1 with TRBJ2-7, with D possibly matching TRBD1 (6 bases). The germline V and J ends were trimmed by 7 bases and 2 bases, with 15 bases remaining between them. This CDR3 spans 13 amino acids. CDR1 is DFQATT, CDR2 SNEGSKA, per germline (reference sequence).

This clonotype was found many times. This sequence joins TRBV5-1 and TRBJ2-3; TRBD2 agrees at 9 bases. The germline CDR1 and CDR2 sequences are SGHRS and YFSETQ. Germline trimming cut 0 bases from V and 2 bases from J; bases unmatched to any gene: 7. The length of the CDR3 is 17 residues. CDR3 sequence reads: CASSLGRLADPTDTQYF. DNA of the CDR3: TGCGCCAGCAGCTTGGGACGACTAGCGGATCCCACAGATACGCAGTATTTT.

There are many counts of this clonotype. The CDR3 DNA follows: TGTGCCAGCAGGACAGGAGGCTCACCCCTCCACTTT. As protein: CASRTGGSPLHF. The chain has TRBV7-2 and TRBJ1-6; perhaps TRBD1 as D (6 bases). The CDR3 sequence is 12 residues long. The V and J ends lost 6 bases and 10 bases respectively, with 10 bases between them. Germline lookup yields CDR1 SGHTA and CDR2 FQGNSA.

Ten or more counts support this clonotype. The V and J genes are TRBV29-1 and TRBJ2-3; 8 bases line up with TRBD2. Germline V gives CDR1 SQVTM, CDR2 ANQGSEA. The CDR3 has 10 amino acids. Losses at the gene ends were 5 bases for V and 8 bases for J; bases not matched to a gene: 0. The CDR3 sequence: CSVSGGTQYF. For the CDR3, the DNA is TGCAGCGTTAGCGGGGGTACGCAGTATTTT.

This clonotype was found many times. The chain combines TRBV6-5 with TRBJ1-1; 7 bases are a match to TRBD1. Trimming at V came to 4 bases and at J to 1 base, leaving 0 bases not matched to a gene. Germline lookup yields CDR1 MNHEY and CDR2 SVGAGI. The CDR3 is made up of 13 amino acids. The DNA for the CDR3 is TGTGCCAGCAGTTCAGGGGGGAACACTGAAGCTTTCTTT. It is translated as CASSSGGNTEAFF.

The table lists this clonotype with many counts. The V and J genes are TRBV7-9 and TRBJ1-2, with 9 nucleotides matching TRBD1. The germline gives CDR1 SEHNR, CDR2 FQNEAQ (reference sequence). This CDR3 has 16 amino acids. The V gene end was trimmed by 4 bases and the J gene end by 5 bases; junction bases not matched to a gene: 11. DNA for the CDR3: TGTGCCAGCAGCTCGCCGGGACAGGGTCCCTCTTATGGCTACACCTTC. Its translation: CASSSPGQGPSYGYTF.

This clonotype was picked up many times. V and J are TRBV7-2 and TRBJ2-5, with 10 nucleotides matching TRBD1. Germline V lookup: CDR1 SGHTA, CDR2 FQGNSA. The V gene end was trimmed by 5 bases and the J gene end by 5 bases; junction bases not matched to a gene: 8. The CDR3 has 15 residues. The CDR3 here is CASSLMRTGGETQYF. CDR3 nucleotides: TGTGCCAGCAGCCTCATGAGGACAGGGGGGGAGACCCAGTACTTC.

In this sample, this clonotype turned up many times. J is TRBJ2-3 and V is TRBV7-2; D uncertain. This CDR3 is 12 amino acids long. The ends were cut back, 2 bases at V and 6 bases at J, with 6 bases in the middle. In germline, CDR1 is SGHTA, CDR2 FQGNSA. CDR3 region: CASSLLQDTQYF. DNA for the CDR3: TGTGCCAGCAGCTTATTGCAGGATACGCAGTATTTT.

This clonotype was seen ten or more times. This chain uses TRBV5-1 with TRBJ1-2, with unresolved D. The CDR3 sequence is 11 residues long. Germline assignment: CDR1 SGHRS and CDR2 YFSETQ. V lost 3 bases, J lost 6 bases, and 6 bases lay in between. CDR3 in amino acids: CASSWRDGYTF. In DNA, the CDR3 is TGCGCCAGCAGCTGGCGTGATGGCTACACCTTC.

This sequence joins TRBV7-2 and TRBJ2-5; the D gene could be TRBD1 or TRBD2 (7 bases each). V shed 6 bases and J shed 4 bases, with 18 bases lying between them. Germline V gene data show CDR1 as SGHTA and CDR2 as FQGNSA. The CDR3 consists of 15 residues. The CDR3 loop reads CASRNPTGRGETQYF. The CDR3 DNA reads TGTGCCAGCAGAAATCCGACAGGGAGGGGAGAGACCCAGTACTTC.

This clonotype was seen many times. The chain is built from TRBV11-2 and TRBJ1-5; tentative D call: TRBD1 (6 bases). CDR1 and CDR2 (germline): SGHAT, FQNNGV. The ends were cut back, 5 bases at V and 0 bases at J, with 14 bases in the middle. CDR3 length equals 16 residues. This CDR3 is CASSPGTPYSNQPQHF. CDR3 bases: TGTGCCAGCAGCCCAGGGACACCTTATAGCAATCAGCCCCAGCATTTT.

The chain has TRBV7-9 and TRBJ1-1; D perhaps matches TRBD1 (6 bases). The CDR3 extends over 14 amino acids. CDR1 SEHNR and CDR2 FQNEAQ come from the germline V gene (reference sequence). Trimming took 5 bases from V and 6 from J, leaving 16 bases between them. The CDR3 here is CASSTRQEPAEAFF. The CDR3, as DNA: TGTGCCAGCAGCACCCGACAGGAGCCAGCTGAAGCTTTCTTT.

About this clonotype itself: Just one base apart from a much larger clone, this may be a read error. V is TRBV5-1 and J is TRBJ1-2, with TRBD1 as a possible D gene (6 bases). This CDR3 is 11 amino acids long. Germline CDR1 is SGHRS and CDR2 is YFSETQ. The CDR3 DNA reads TGCGCCAGCAGCTTCAGGGGTGGCTACCCCTTC. Its protein is CASSFRGGYPF.